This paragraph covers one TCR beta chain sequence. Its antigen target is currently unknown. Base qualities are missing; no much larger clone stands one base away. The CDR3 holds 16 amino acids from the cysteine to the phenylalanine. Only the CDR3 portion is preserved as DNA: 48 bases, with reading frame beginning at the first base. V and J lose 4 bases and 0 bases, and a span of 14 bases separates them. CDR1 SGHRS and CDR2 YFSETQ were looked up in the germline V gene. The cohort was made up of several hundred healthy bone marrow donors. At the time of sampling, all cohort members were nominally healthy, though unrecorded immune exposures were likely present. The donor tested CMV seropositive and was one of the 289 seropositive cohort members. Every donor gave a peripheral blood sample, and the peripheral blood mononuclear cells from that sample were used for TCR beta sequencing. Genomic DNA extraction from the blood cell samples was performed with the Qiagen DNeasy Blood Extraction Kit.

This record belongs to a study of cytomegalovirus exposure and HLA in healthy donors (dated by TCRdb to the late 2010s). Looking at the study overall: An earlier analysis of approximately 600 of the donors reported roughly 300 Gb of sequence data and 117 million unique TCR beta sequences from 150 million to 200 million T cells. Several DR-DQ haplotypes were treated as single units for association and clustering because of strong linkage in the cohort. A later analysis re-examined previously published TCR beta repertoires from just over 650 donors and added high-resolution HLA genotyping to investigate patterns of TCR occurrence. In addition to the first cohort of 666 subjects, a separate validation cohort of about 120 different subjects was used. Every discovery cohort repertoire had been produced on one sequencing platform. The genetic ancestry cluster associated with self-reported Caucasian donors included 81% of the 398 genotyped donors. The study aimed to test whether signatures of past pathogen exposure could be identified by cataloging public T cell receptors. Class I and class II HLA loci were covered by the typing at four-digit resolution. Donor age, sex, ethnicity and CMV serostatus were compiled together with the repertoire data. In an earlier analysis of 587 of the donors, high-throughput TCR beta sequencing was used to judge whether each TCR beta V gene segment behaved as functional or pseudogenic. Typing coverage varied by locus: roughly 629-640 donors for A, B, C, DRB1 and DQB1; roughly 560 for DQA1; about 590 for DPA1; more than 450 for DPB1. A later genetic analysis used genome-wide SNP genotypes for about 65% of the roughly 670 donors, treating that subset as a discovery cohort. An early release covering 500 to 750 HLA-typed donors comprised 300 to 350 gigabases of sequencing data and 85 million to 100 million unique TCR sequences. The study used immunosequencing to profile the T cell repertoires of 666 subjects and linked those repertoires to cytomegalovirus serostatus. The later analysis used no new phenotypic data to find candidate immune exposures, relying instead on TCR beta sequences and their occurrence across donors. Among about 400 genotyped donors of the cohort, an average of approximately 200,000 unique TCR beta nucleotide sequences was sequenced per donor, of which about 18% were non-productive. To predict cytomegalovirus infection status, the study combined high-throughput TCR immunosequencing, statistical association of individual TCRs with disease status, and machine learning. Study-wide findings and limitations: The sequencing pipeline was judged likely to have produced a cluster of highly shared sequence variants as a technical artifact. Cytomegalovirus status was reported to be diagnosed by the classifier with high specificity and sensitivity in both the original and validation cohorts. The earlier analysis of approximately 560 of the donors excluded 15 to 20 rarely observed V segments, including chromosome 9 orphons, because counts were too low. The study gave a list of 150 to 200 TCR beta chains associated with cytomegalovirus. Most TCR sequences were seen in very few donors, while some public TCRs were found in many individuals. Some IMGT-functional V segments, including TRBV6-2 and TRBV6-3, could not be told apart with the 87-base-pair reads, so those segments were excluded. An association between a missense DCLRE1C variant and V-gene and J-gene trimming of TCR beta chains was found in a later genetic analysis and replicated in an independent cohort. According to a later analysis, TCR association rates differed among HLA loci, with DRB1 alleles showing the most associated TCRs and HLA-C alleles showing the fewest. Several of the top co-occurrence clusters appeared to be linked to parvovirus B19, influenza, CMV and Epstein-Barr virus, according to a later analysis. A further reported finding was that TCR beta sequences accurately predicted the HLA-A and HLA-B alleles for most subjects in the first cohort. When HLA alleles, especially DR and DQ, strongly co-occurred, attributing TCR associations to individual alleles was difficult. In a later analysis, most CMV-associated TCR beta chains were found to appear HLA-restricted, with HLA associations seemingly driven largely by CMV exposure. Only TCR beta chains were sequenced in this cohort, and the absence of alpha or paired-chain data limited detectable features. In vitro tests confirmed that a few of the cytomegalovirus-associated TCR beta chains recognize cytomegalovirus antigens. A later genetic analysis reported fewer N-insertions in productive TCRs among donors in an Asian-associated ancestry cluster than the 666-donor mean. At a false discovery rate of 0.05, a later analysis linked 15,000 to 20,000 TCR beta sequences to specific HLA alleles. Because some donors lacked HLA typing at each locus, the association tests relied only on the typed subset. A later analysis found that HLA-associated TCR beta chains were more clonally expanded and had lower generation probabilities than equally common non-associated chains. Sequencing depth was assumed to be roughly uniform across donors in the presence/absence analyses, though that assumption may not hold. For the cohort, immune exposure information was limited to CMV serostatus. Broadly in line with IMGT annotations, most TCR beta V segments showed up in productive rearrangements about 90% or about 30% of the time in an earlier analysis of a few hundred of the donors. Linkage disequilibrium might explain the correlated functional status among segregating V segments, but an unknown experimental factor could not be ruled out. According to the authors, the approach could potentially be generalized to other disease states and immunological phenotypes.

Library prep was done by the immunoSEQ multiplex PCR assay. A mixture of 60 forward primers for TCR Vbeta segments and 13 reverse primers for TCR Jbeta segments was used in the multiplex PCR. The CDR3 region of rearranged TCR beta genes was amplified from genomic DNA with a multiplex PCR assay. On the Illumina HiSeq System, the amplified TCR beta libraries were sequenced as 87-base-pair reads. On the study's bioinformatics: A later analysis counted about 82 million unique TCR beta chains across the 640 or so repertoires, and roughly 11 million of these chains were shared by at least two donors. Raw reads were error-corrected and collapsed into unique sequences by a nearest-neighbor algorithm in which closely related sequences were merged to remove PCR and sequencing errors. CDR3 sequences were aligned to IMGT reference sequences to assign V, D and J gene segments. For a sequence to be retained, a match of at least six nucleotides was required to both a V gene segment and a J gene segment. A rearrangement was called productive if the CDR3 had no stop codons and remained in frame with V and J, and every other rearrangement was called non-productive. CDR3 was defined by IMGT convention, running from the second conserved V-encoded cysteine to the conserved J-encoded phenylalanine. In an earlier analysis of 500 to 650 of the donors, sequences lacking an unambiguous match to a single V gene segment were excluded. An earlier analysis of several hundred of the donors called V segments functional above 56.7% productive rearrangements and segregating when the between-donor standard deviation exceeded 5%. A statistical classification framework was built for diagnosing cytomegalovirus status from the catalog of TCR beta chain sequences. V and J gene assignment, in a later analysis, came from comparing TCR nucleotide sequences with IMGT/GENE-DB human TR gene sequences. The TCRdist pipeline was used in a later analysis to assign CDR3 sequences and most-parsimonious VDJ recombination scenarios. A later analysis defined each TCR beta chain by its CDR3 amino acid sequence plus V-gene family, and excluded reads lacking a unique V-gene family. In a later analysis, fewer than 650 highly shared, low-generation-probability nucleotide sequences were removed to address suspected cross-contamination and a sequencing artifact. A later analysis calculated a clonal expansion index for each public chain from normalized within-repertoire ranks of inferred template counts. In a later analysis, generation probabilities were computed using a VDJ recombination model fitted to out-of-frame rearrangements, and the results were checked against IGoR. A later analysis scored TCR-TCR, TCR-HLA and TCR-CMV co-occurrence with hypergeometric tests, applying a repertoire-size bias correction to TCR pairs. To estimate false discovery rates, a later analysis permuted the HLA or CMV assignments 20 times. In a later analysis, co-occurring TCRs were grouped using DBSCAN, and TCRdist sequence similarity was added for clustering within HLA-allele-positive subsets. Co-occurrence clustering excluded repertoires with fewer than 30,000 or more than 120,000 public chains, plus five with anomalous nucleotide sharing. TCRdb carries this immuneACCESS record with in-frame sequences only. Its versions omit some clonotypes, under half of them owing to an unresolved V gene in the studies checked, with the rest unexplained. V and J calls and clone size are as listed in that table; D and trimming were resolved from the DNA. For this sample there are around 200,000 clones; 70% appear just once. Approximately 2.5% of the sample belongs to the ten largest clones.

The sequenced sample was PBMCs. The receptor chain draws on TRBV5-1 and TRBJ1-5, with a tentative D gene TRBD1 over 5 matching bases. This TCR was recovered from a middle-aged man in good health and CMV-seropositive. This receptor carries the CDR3 CASSPGSTDSNQPQHF. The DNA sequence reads TGCGCCAGCAGCCCAGGGTCGACAGATAGCAATCAGCCCCAGCATTTT.